These 27 T cell receptor beta chains came from one sample sequenced in a study of human T cells and chemical hapten exposure. The time point was: patch test 1, 2 weeks after DPC sensitization. As for treatment: therapeutic diphenylcyclopropenone sensitization with weekly scalp DPC. TCRdb passed the RACE reads through MiXCR, listing each CDR3 protein once. The data show 380,000 or so distinct CDR3 sequences, more than 4.5% seen once. Sequenced here: whole blood, sampled in connection with sensitization to the hapten diphenylcyclopropenone (DPC). These receptors originate from a woman in her forties or fifties with alopecia areata. Some clones in this sample may be carry-over from other donors' samples.

This clonotype was counted only a few times. The V gene is TRBV20-1, the J gene TRBJ1-3; D remains unclear. Germline V CDR1 and CDR2: DFQATT, SNEGSKA (reference sequence). V lost 4 bases, J lost 3 bases, and 13 bases lay in between. The CDR3 consists of 14 residues. In nucleotides, the CDR3 is TGCAGTGCTATAGTTAGAGGGAGTGGAAACACCATATATTTT. It translates to CSAIVRGSGNTIYF.

The chain is built from TRBV7-9 and TRBJ2-1; 7 bases are a match to TRBD2. The V gene's germline CDR1 is SEHNR and CDR2 FQNEAQ (reference sequence). The CDR3 sequence is 15 residues long. The V segment lost 0 bases and the J segment 4 bases; nucleotides outside the gene matches: 3. CDR3 bases: TGTGCCAGCAGCTTAGCAGGGACTATGTACAATGAGCAGTTCTTC. It codes for CASSLAGTMYNEQFF.

J is TRBJ2-3 and V is TRBV4-3; 13 positions match TRBD2. The CDR3 consists of 16 residues. The V gene end was trimmed by 0 bases and the J gene end by 4 bases; junction bases not matched to a gene: 1. CDR1 LGHNA and CDR2 YSLEER come from the germline V gene. Here the CDR3 DNA reads TGCGCCAGCAGCCAAGAGGGACTAGCGGGACCAGATACGCAGTATTTT. Its translation: CASSQEGLAGPDTQYF.

This clonotype was detected many times. J is TRBJ2-7 and V is TRBV7-9; 7 bases map to TRBD1. Germline V gene lookup returns CDR1 SEHNR and CDR2 FQNEAQ (reference sequence). V shed 5 bases, J shed 7 bases, and the junction held 8 bases outside the gene matches. This CDR3 is 13 amino acids long. This CDR3 reads CASSPDRSWEQYF. For the CDR3, the DNA is TGTGCCAGCAGCCCGGACAGGTCGTGGGAGCAGTACTTC. Full variable domain (rest looked up from reference TRBV7-9 and TRBJ2-7): DTGVSQNPRHKITKRGQNVTFRCDPISEHNRLYWYRQTLGQGPEFLTYFQNEAQLEKSRLLSDRFSAERPKGSFSTLEIQRTEQGDSAMYLCASSPDRSWEQYFGPGTRLTVT.

This clonotype appeared many times. The rearrangement joins TRBV6-2 or TRBV6-3 to TRBJ1-1, with D unresolved. CDR3 size: 14 residues. Germline values: CDR1 MNHEY, CDR2 SVGEGT. The V end was cut by 0 bases, the J end by 4 bases, with 9 bases between. Written as DNA, the CDR3 is TGTGCCAGCAGTTACTCGGTTCCCAGCACTGAAGCTTTCTTT. Amino acids: CASSYSVPSTEAFF.

This clonotype was detected only once. A much larger clone differs by one base, so this may be a read error. The CDR3 nucleotides read TGTGCCAGCAGCTTTCGTAATAATGAAAAACTGTTTTTT. This gives the protein CASSFRNNEKLFF. The rearrangement uses TRBV5-6 and TRBJ1-4; D not resolved. The V gene's germline CDR1 is SGHDT and CDR2 YYEEEE. This CDR3 has 13 residues. V was clipped by 2 bases and J by 4 bases, with 6 bases between them.

This clonotype has at least ten counts. The CDR3 DNA reads TGTGCCAGCAGCCGCCAACAGGGGAATGAGCAGTTCTTC. This sequence encodes CASSRQQGNEQFF. The rearrangement links TRBV14 to TRBJ2-1, with 7 bases identical to TRBD1. Trimming cost V 4 bases and J 7 bases; bases outside gene matches: 4. The V gene's germline CDR1 is SGHDN and CDR2 FVKESK. The CDR3 sequence is 13 residues long.

This clonotype occurred a few times. The rearrangement uses TRBV5-1 and TRBJ2-7; 9 bases align to TRBD2. CDR1 and CDR2 from the germline V gene are SGHRS and YFSETQ. The CDR3 sequence is 18 residues long. Trimming took 0 bases from V and 3 from J; bases not matched to a gene: 13. This CDR3 reads CASSLVPSGALRGYEQYF. The CDR3 DNA reads as TGCGCCAGCAGCTTGGTTCCTAGCGGGGCCCTTAGGGGCTACGAGCAGTACTTC. Drawing the rest from reference TRBV5-1 and TRBJ2-7, the complete variable domain is KAGVTQTPRYLIKTRGQQVTLSCSPISGHRSVSWYQQTPGQGLQFLFEYFSETQRNKGNFPGRFSGRQFSNSRSEMNVSTLELGDSALYLCASSLVPSGALRGYEQYFGPGTRLTVT.

This clonotype was recorded many times. The rearrangement joins TRBV14 to TRBJ2-5; the D gene is possibly TRBD2 (5 bases). CDR3 size: 13 residues. V lost 5 bases to trimming and J lost 9 bases, with 16 bases between them. Germline V CDR1 and CDR2: SGHDN, FVKESK. The CDR3 coding sequence is TGTGCCAGCAGCACGGACTGGTACGGGGCCCAGTACTTC. Amino acid sequence: CASSTDWYGAQYF.

The chain recombines TRBV14 with TRBJ1-2; D is possibly TRBD1 (5 bases). The germline V and J ends were trimmed by 0 bases and 8 bases, with 13 bases remaining between them. Germline loops: CDR1 SGHDN, CDR2 FVKESK. The CDR3 covers 14 residues. The CDR3 is CASSQERTPQGYTF. Here the CDR3 DNA reads TGTGCCAGCAGCCAAGAAAGGACACCCCAAGGCTACACCTTC.

Ten or more counts support this clonotype. The chain has TRBV12-3 or TRBV12-4 and TRBJ2-1; D gene ambiguous. The CDR3 loop spans 12 amino acids. V was trimmed by 2 bases and J by 7 bases, leaving 6 bases between them. CDR3 DNA sequence: TGTGCCAGCAGTTTATCGACGAATGAGCAGTTCTTC. As protein: CASSLSTNEQFF.

In this sample, this clonotype turned up many times. This rearrangement joins TRBV20-1 to TRBJ2-3; the match to TRBD2 covers 9 bases. The CDR3 runs 15 residues. V was clipped by 5 bases and J by 4 bases; unmatched bases: 10. The V gene's germline CDR1 is DFQATT and CDR2 SNEGSKA (reference sequence). CDR3 sequence reads: CSAEGLAGPPDTQYF. CDR3 nucleotides: TGCAGTGCTGAGGGGCTAGCGGGACCCCCAGATACGCAGTATTTT.

This clonotype was detected many times. V gene TRBV18 combines with J gene TRBJ1-1; D is unresolved. V was trimmed by 2 bases and J by 0 bases, leaving 13 bases between them. The CDR3 is 16 amino acids. Germline CDR1 reads KGHSH; CDR2 reads LQKENI. CDR3 residues: CASSPTDAGVNTEAFF. CDR3 nucleotide sequence: TGTGCCAGCTCACCAACGGACGCCGGTGTGAACACTGAAGCTTTCTTT.

This clonotype was seen ten or more times. The chain joins TRBV12-3 or TRBV12-4 to TRBJ1-1; D not certain. The V and J ends lost 10 bases and 3 bases respectively, with 12 bases between them. This CDR3 spans 12 amino acids. The CDR3 here is CATQGADTEAFF. The CDR3 nucleotides read TGTGCCACCCAAGGTGCGGACACTGAAGCTTTCTTT.

This clonotype was counted between two and nine times. The V gene is TRBV10-2, the J gene TRBJ2-6; D not resolved. The CDR3 spans 14 residues. Trimming stripped 5 bases from V and 2 bases from J, with 7 bases between. Germline V CDR1 and CDR2: WSHSY, SAAADI. CDR3 amino acids: CASSNWAGANVLTF. DNA of the CDR3: TGCGCCAGCAGTAACTGGGCTGGGGCCAACGTCCTGACTTTC.

This clonotype was counted between two and nine times. The rearrangement joins TRBV29-1 to TRBJ2-6; the match to TRBD1 covers 9 bases. The CDR3 consists of 16 residues. The V gene end was trimmed by 5 bases and the J gene end by 1 base; junction bases not matched to a gene: 6. The germline CDR1 and CDR2 sequences are SQVTM and ANQGSEA. This CDR3 reads CSVTDRGASGANVLTF. The CDR3 bases are TGCAGCGTTACAGACAGGGGGGCATCTGGGGCCAACGTCCTGACTTTC.

V usage is TRBV24-1 and J usage is TRBJ2-1; D not certain. The CDR3 is 15 amino acids. Germline-derived CDR1 and CDR2 are KGHDR and SFDVKD. The V gene lost 3 bases and the J gene lost 3 bases, with 11 bases spanning the gap. For the CDR3, the DNA is TGTGCCACCAGTGATCCACATCAAGGCTACAATGAGCAGTTCTTC. It specifies CATSDPHQGYNEQFF.

The chain carries TRBV24-1 and TRBJ2-1; 10 bases agree with TRBD2. The CDR3 is 18 residues long. Germline V CDR1 and CDR2: KGHDR, SFDVKD. The ends lost 3 bases at V and 6 bases at J; junction bases unmatched: 13. The CDR3 bases are TGTGCCACCAGTGATCCGAAAGAAAGTCTAGCGGGAGCCAATGAGCAGTTCTTC. Translated, it gives CATSDPKESLAGANEQFF.

This clonotype was seen only a few times. The chain combines TRBV28 with TRBJ2-5; D might be TRBD1 (5 bases). The CDR3 has 16 residues. V was cut by 1 base and J by 5 bases, with 17 bases left in between. Germline CDR1 is MDHEN and CDR2 is SYDVKM. Here the CDR3 DNA reads TGTGCCAGCAGTTTATATAGGGGCTCGGCGTTGGAGACCCAGTACTTC. It codes for CASSLYRGSALETQYF.

This clonotype was recorded many times. This chain links TRBV18 with TRBJ1-1; perhaps TRBD1 as D (6 bases). The CDR3 has 17 residues. The germline V gene encodes CDR1 KGHSH and CDR2 LQKENI. V was clipped by 4 bases and J by 3 bases, with 21 bases between them. CDR3 nucleotides: TGTGCCAGCTCACGCGGGACACCCCGGCAAATGGACACTGAAGCTTTCTTT. Translation: CASSRGTPRQMDTEAFF.

This clonotype showed up many times. The chain joins TRBV5-1 to TRBJ2-4; 9 nucleotides align to TRBD2. The CDR3 has 15 residues. Germline assignment: CDR1 SGHRS and CDR2 YFSETQ. Germline trimming cut 3 bases from V and 12 bases from J; bases unmatched to any gene: 13. CDR3 coding DNA: TGCGCCAGCAGCTCCGGGACTAGCTACTCCGTGGCTCAGTACTTC. Amino acid sequence: CASSSGTSYSVAQYF.

This clonotype was found a few times. This chain links TRBV12-3 or TRBV12-4 with TRBJ2-3; the D gene could be TRBD1 or TRBD2 (5 bases each). V dropped 1 base and J dropped 3 bases, with 11 bases sitting between them. This CDR3 is 15 amino acids long. Written as DNA, the CDR3 is TGTGCCAGCAGTTTAGGAGGGGCCTGGACAGATACGCAGTATTTT. This encodes CASSLGGAWTDTQYF.

Only a few counts were recorded for this clonotype. The J gene is TRBJ1-4, the V gene TRBV10-3; TRBD1 agrees at 7 bases. Germline assignment: CDR1 ENHRY and CDR2 SYGVKD. This CDR3 has 13 amino acids. The ends lost 6 bases at V and 8 bases at J; junction bases unmatched: 6. The CDR3 bases are TGTGCCATCAGAGCGACAGGGCGGGAAAAACTGTTTTTT. Translation: CAIRATGREKLFF.

At least ten counts were recorded for this clonotype. CDR3: CASSLGSLAGYGDTQYF. The CDR3, as DNA: TGTGCCAGCAGCTTAGGGTCGCTAGCGGGATATGGAGATACGCAGTATTTT. The chain couples TRBV11-2 to TRBJ2-3; 9 nucleotides align to TRBD2. The CDR3 runs 17 residues. Trimming removed 1 base from V and 5 bases from J; junction bases left unmatched: 10. Per the germline V gene, CDR1 is SGHAT and CDR2 is FQNNGV.

The chain is built from TRBV3-1 and TRBJ1-1; D not resolved. Trimming took off 0 bases at V and 0 bases at J, with 8 bases between the two ends. Germline V gene data show CDR1 as LGHDT and CDR2 as YNNKEL (reference sequence). CDR3 length: 15 amino acids. The CDR3 nucleotides read TGTGCCAGCAGCCAAGATAACGGGCTGAACACTGAAGCTTTCTTT. Translating gives CASSQDNGLNTEAFF.

This clonotype turned up a few times. The genes are TRBV9 and TRBJ2-5; weak D call: TRBD1 (6 bases). The CDR3 consists of 15 residues. The germline V gene has CDR1 SGDLS and CDR2 YYNGEE. V was clipped by 3 bases and J by 2 bases, with 14 bases between them. This CDR3 is CASSAPLDRQETQYF. The CDR3 bases are TGTGCCAGCAGCGCCCCCTTGGACAGACAAGAGACCCAGTACTTC.

Many counts were recorded for this clonotype. V gene TRBV20-1 combines with J gene TRBJ1-6, with 9 nucleotides matching TRBD1. Trimming cost V 0 bases and J 1 base; bases outside gene matches: 4. This CDR3 comprises 17 residues. Per germline, CDR1 DFQATT and CDR2 SNEGSKA (reference sequence). The CDR3 region is CSARDPGTGSYNSPLHF. CDR3 DNA: TGCAGTGCTAGAGATCCCGGGACAGGGTCCTATAATTCACCCCTCCACTTT.